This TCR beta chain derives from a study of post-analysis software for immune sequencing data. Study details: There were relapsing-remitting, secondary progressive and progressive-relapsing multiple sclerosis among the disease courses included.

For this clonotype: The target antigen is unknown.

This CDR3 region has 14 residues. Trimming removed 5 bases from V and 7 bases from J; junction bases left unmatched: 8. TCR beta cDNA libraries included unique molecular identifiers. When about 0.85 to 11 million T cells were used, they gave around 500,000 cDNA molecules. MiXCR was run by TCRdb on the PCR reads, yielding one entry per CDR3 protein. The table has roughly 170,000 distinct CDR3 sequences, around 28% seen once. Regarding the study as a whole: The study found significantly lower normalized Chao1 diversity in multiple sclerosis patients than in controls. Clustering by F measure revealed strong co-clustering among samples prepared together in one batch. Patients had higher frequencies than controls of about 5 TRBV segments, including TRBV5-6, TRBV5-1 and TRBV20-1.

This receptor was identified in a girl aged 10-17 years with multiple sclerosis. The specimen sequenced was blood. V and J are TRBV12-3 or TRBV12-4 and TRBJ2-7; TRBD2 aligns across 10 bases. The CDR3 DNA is TGTGCCAGCAGTCGCCCTAGCGGGAGCGGTGAGCAGTACTTC. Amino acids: CASSRPSGSGEQYF.